This passage covers 30 T cell receptor beta chains from one sample sequenced in a study of blood T cell repertoires in COVID-19. Data came from immunoSEQ multiplex PCR; TCRdb stores just in-frame clones and leaves some out. The sample shows about 190,000 clones, 88% of them seen only once. Sequenced input: peripheral blood. The receptors come from a man under 40 with acute or convalescent COVID-19.

The chain couples TRBV15 to TRBJ1-2; TRBD1 might be the D (6 bases). The germline V gene has CDR1 LNHNV and CDR2 YYDKDF (reference sequence). This CDR3 comprises 15 residues. The ends were cut back, 7 bases at V and 3 bases at J, with 18 bases in the middle. CDR3 protein: CATTLSVDSHYGYTF. In DNA form, the CDR3 reads TGTGCCACCACCCTAAGCGTGGACAGCCACTATGGCTACACCTTC.

The V gene is TRBV28, the J gene TRBJ1-4; D might be TRBD1 (5 bases). Trimming removed 6 bases at V and 0 bases at J, with 11 bases between. CDR3 length: 15 amino acids. Per the germline V gene, CDR1 is MDHEN and CDR2 is SYDVKM. The CDR3 region has the DNA TGTGCCAGCAGGGGACTCCCCTCAACTAATGAAAAACTGTTTTTT. Amino acids: CASRGLPSTNEKLFF.

This chain joins TRBV6-5 and TRBJ2-7; 8 nucleotides match TRBD1. The germline V gene has CDR1 MNHEY and CDR2 SVGAGI. J was trimmed by 3 bases and V by 5 bases; bases with no gene match: 6. This CDR3 is built from 14 residues. The CDR3 sequence is CASSPTGARYEQYF. The CDR3 region has the DNA TGTGCCAGCAGTCCGACAGGGGCCCGCTACGAGCAGTACTTC.

The chain is built from TRBV5-4 and TRBJ2-3; D possibly corresponds to TRBD2 (5 bases). Deletions cut 0 bases from V and 0 bases from J, with 11 bases between. CDR1 is SGHNT, CDR2 YYREEE, per germline (reference sequence). CDR3 length: 16 residues. CDR3 region: CASSLAGLLSTDTQYF. CDR3 bases: TGTGCCAGCAGCTTGGCCGGACTTCTAAGCACAGATACGCAGTATTTT. The variable domain in full, with the rest retrieved from reference TRBV5-4 and TRBJ2-3, is ETGVTQSPTHLIKTRGQQVTLRCSSQSGHNTVSWYQQALGQGPQFIFQYYREEENGRGNFPPRFSGLQFPNYSSELNVNALELDDSALYLCASSLAGLLSTDTQYFGPGTRLTVL.

This chain connects TRBV5-4 to TRBJ1-2; the match to TRBD1 covers 7 bases. CDR3 length: 14 amino acids. Germline V gene sequence: CDR1 SGHNT, CDR2 YYREEE (reference sequence). J lost 7 bases, V lost 2 bases, and 8 bases had no gene match. CDR3 in DNA: TGTGCCAGCAGCTTTACAGGGGCCCTCCGTGGCTACACCTTC. Residues: CASSFTGALRGYTF.

This chain joins TRBV30 and TRBJ2-5, with 11 bases that match TRBD1. J lost 6 bases, V lost 4 bases, and 7 bases had no gene match. The CDR3 extends over 14 amino acids. From germline, CDR1 is GTSNPN and CDR2 SVGIG (reference sequence). The CDR3 spells CAWTPGQGVKTQYF. The DNA for the CDR3 is TGTGCCTGGACGCCGGGACAGGGGGTTAAGACCCAGTACTTC.

The V call is TRBV4-1, the J call TRBJ1-5; 8 positions match TRBD1. This CDR3 region has 17 residues. Germline trimming cut 10 bases from V and 4 bases from J; bases unmatched to any gene: 18. CDR1 and CDR2 (germline): MGHRA, YSYEKL. This chain's CDR3 is CATKSKTGALLNQPQHF. CDR3 DNA: TGCGCCACCAAATCAAAGACAGGGGCCCTCCTTAATCAGCCCCAGCATTTT.

This clone was observed a single time. V and J are TRBV20-1 and TRBJ2-7; D not resolved. Trimming stripped 3 bases from V and 3 bases from J, with 15 bases between. Germline V lookup: CDR1 DFQATT, CDR2 SNEGSKA (reference sequence). The CDR3 is 14 amino acids. CDR3 loop: CSASHPGGYYEQYF. For the CDR3, the DNA is TGCAGTGCTAGTCACCCAGGTGGGTACTACGAGCAGTACTTC.

V gene TRBV6-1 combines with J gene TRBJ1-5, with D perhaps matching TRBD1 (5 bases). The CDR3 loop spans 12 amino acids. Trimming pared 9 bases from V and 13 bases from J, leaving 19 bases between. Germline values: CDR1 MNHNS, CDR2 SASEGT. The CDR3 is CASRGGSGLQHF. The CDR3 nucleotides read TGTGCCAGTCGGGGCGGGTCGGGACTGCAGCATTTT.

The chain uses TRBV28 and TRBJ2-5, with 9 bases identical to TRBD2. The ends lost 5 bases at V and 4 bases at J; junction bases unmatched: 8. Germline values: CDR1 MDHEN, CDR2 SYDVKM. The CDR3 is 15 amino acids. The CDR3 is CASSQVAGVGETQYF. The CDR3 DNA reads as TGTGCCAGCAGTCAAGTAGCGGGAGTTGGAGAGACCCAGTACTTC.

The CDR3 loop reads CASSLVGLTVNTEAFF. In DNA form, the CDR3 reads TGCGCCAGCAGCTTGGTCGGATTGACAGTGAACACTGAAGCTTTCTTT. The rearrangement joins TRBV5-1 to TRBJ1-1; perhaps TRBD1 as D (5 bases). CDR1 and CDR2 from the germline V gene are SGHRS and YFSETQ. Trimming stripped 0 bases from V and 0 bases from J, with 12 bases between. This CDR3 has 16 residues.

V gene TRBV10-1 combines with J gene TRBJ2-2; tentative D call: TRBD1 (5 bases). V lost 9 bases to trimming and J lost 7 bases, with 15 bases between them. CDR3 length: 13 residues. CDR1 and CDR2 (germline): WNHNN, SYGVQD (reference sequence). The CDR3 coding sequence is TGCGCCAGTACGAATGGGGCTCGCGGGGAGCTGTTTTTT. It is translated as CASTNGARGELFF.

The chain links TRBV4-2 to TRBJ2-6; no clear D. The ends were cut back, 0 bases at V and 1 base at J, with 7 bases in the middle. Per germline, CDR1 LGHNA and CDR2 YNFKEQ. CDR3 length equals 16 residues. Here the CDR3 DNA reads TGTGCCAGCAGCCAAGATGCCAGTTCTGGGGCCAACGTCCTGACTTTC. Its protein product is CASSQDASSGANVLTF.

The CDR3 DNA reads as TGTGCCAGCAGCCACGACAGGGGGTCAATAGGTACAGATACGCAGTATTTT. Amino acids: CASSHDRGSIGTDTQYF. The chain links TRBV7-8 to TRBJ2-3, with 9 nucleotides matching TRBD1. The CDR3 is 17 amino acids. Germline V CDR1 and CDR2: SGHVS, FQNEAQ. Losses at the gene ends were 5 bases for V and 3 bases for J; bases not matched to a gene: 12.

V is TRBV27 and J is TRBJ1-5; 9 nucleotides align to TRBD1. CDR3 length: 16 amino acids. Germline V gene data show CDR1 as MNHEY and CDR2 as SMNVEV (reference sequence). V trimming: 6 bases; J trimming: 1 base; junction bases outside the gene matches: 7. The DNA of the CDR3 is TGTGCCAGCAGGACTTACAGGGGGCAGAGCAATCAGCCCCAGCATTTT. This encodes CASRTYRGQSNQPQHF.

The chain uses TRBV12-3 or TRBV12-4 and TRBJ2-7, with D hard to call. The CDR3 covers 13 residues. V gave up 6 bases and J gave up 3 bases, with 12 bases separating them. In DNA, the CDR3 is TGTGCCAGCAGGGAGCGTTTGGGCTACGAGCAGTACTTC. Its translation: CASRERLGYEQYF.

CDR3 in amino acids: CASSPTGIQTDTQYF. CDR3 sequence (DNA): TGTGCCAGCAGCCCTACAGGGATCCAGACAGATACGCAGTATTTT. The genes are TRBV3-1 (or the pseudogene TRBV3-2) and TRBJ2-3, with D perhaps matching TRBD1 (6 bases). Trimming took 4 bases from V and 3 from J, leaving 14 bases between them. Germline V gene sequence: CDR1 LGHDT, CDR2 YNNKEL (reference sequence). The CDR3 sequence is 15 residues long.

A single count supports this clone. The chain carries TRBV2 and TRBJ1-4; tentative D call: TRBD1 (5 bases). The CDR3 sequence is 15 residues long. Germline V CDR1 and CDR2: SNHLY, FYNNEI. The ends were cut back, 4 bases at V and 7 bases at J, with 16 bases in the middle. CDR3 nucleotides: TGTGCCAGCAGTGGGGGGGGAGTATTCGGTGAAAAACTGTTTTTT. Translated: CASSGGGVFGEKLFF.

The chain combines TRBV7-2 with TRBJ2-1; weak D call: TRBD2 (5 bases). In germline, CDR1 is SGHTA, CDR2 FQGNSA. Trimming left V 1 base short and J 9 bases short, with 10 bases between. The CDR3 totals 13 residues. The CDR3 protein is CASSLGRYSEQFF. For the CDR3, the DNA is TGTGCCAGCAGCTTAGGGAGGTATTCTGAGCAGTTCTTC.

The rearrangement uses TRBV5-4 and TRBJ1-1; TRBD1 might be the D (6 bases). Germline lookup yields CDR1 SGHNT and CDR2 YYREEE (reference sequence). This CDR3 contains 15 residues. V gave up 0 bases and J gave up 7 bases, with 16 bases separating them. The CDR3 here is CASSLDLSGDYEAFF. DNA for the CDR3: TGTGCCAGCAGCTTGGACCTTTCAGGGGACTATGAAGCTTTCTTT.

This sequence joins TRBV18 and TRBJ1-3; D is possibly TRBD1 (5 bases). From germline, CDR1 is KGHSH and CDR2 LQKENI. The CDR3 runs 17 residues. V lost 3 bases, J lost 0 bases, and 15 bases lay in between. Here the CDR3 reads CASSPVPGLSSGNTIYF. CDR3 coding DNA: TGTGCCAGCTCACCCGTCCCGGGACTCTCCTCTGGAAACACCATATATTTT. The full variable domain, rest sourced from reference TRBV18 and TRBJ1-3, is NAGVMQNPRHLVRRRGQEARLRCSPMKGHSHVYWYRQLPEEGLKFMVYLQKENIIDESGMPKERFSAEFPKEGPSILRIQQVVRGDSAAYFCASSPVPGLSSGNTIYFGEGSWLTVV.

The rearrangement joins TRBV11-2 to TRBJ1-3; D is uncertain. CDR1 and CDR2 (germline): SGHAT, FQNNGV. The CDR3 is made up of 13 amino acids. Between the trimmed V and J ends, which lost 6 bases and 4 bases, there was a span of 10 bases. Here the CDR3 DNA reads TGTGCCAGCAGTCCAATAGCCGGAAACACCATATATTTT. It translates to CASSPIAGNTIYF.

Of note for this clone: Within the sample, other DNA sequences also encode this same CDR3. The J gene is TRBJ2-6, the V gene TRBV3-1 (or the pseudogene TRBV3-2), with D unresolved. Germline CDR1 LGHDT, CDR2 YNNKEL (reference sequence). Trimming took off 0 bases at V and 0 bases at J, with 6 bases between the two ends. The CDR3 totals 16 residues. The CDR3: CASSQESGSGANVLTF. The CDR3 DNA reads as TGTGCCAGCAGCCAAGAATCCGGCTCTGGGGCCAACGTCCTGACTTTC.

V and J are TRBV7-2 and TRBJ1-3, with TRBD1 as a possible D gene (5 bases). CDR1 and CDR2 (germline): SGHTA, FQGNSA. The CDR3 has 15 amino acids. V dropped 4 bases and J dropped 2 bases, with 12 bases sitting between them. As DNA, the CDR3 is TGTGCCAGCAGCTCACGGCAGGGCGCTGGAAACACCATATATTTT. As protein: CASSSRQGAGNTIYF.

This rearrangement joins TRBV11-2 to TRBJ2-1, with TRBD2 as a possible D gene (5 bases). The germline CDR1 and CDR2 sequences are SGHAT and FQNNGV. This CDR3 is built from 11 residues. Trimming removed 5 bases at V and 10 bases at J, with 9 bases between. The CDR3 protein is CASSRESEQFF. CDR3 nucleotide sequence: TGTGCCAGCAGCCGGGAATCCGAGCAGTTCTTC.

This rearrangement joins TRBV7-3 to TRBJ2-1; 8 positions agree with TRBD2. Germline V gene sequence: CDR1 SGHTA, CDR2 FQGTGA. The CDR3 length is 15 residues. Unmatched junction bases numbered 5, after V lost 4 bases and J lost 3 bases. CDR3 coding DNA: TGTGCCAGCAGCTCCCTCGGGGGGGGCTACAATGAGCAGTTCTTC. It is translated as CASSSLGGGYNEQFF.

The chain employs TRBV5-1 and TRBJ2-6, with TRBD1 as a possible D gene (5 bases). The CDR3 length is 15 residues. CDR1 is SGHRS, CDR2 YFSETQ, per germline. V was trimmed by 6 bases and J by 1 base, leaving 11 bases between them. CDR3 nucleotide sequence: TGCGCCAGCACCGTAGGGGTGTCTGGGGCCAACGTCCTGACTTTC. Translation: CASTVGVSGANVLTF.

The gene calls are TRBV6-5 and TRBJ1-1, with TRBD1 matching over 9 bases. Trimming cost V 5 bases and J 9 bases; bases outside gene matches: 4. The CDR3 has 12 residues. The V gene's germline CDR1 is MNHEY and CDR2 SVGAGI. The CDR3 loop is CASSRDRVKAFF. The CDR3 DNA is TGTGCCAGCAGTCGGGACAGGGTTAAAGCTTTCTTT.

This sequence joins TRBV28 and TRBJ2-1, with 7 nucleotides matching TRBD2. V lost 10 bases and J lost 3; bases outside the gene matches: 6. CDR1 is MDHEN, CDR2 SYDVKM, per germline. The CDR3 runs 13 residues. The CDR3 coding sequence is TGTGCCACCAAGCGGGACCGCTACAATGAGCAGTTCTTC. Protein sequence: CATKRDRYNEQFF.

The chain joins TRBV7-9 to TRBJ1-3, with a possible D match to TRBD1 (6 bases). Germline V gene data show CDR1 as SEHNR and CDR2 as FQNEAQ (reference sequence). The V end was cut by 5 bases, the J end by 0 bases, with 14 bases between. CDR3 length equals 16 residues. CDR3 region: CASSKPGGSSGNTIYF. The CDR3 nucleotides are TGTGCCAGCAGCAAGCCGGGGGGCAGCTCTGGAAACACCATATATTTT.